This T cell receptor beta chain was profiled in a study of identifying expanded T cells in peripheral blood (dated by TCRdb to about 2019). Turning to the overall study: Four technical replicates, made by sequencing separate aliquots from the same pool of genomic DNA, were compared pairwise.

TCRbeta CDR3 regions were profiled by bias-controlled multiplex PCR amplification of genomic DNA with the immunoSEQ Assay. From the authors' description of their analysis: To quantify the absolute abundance of each unique TCRbeta CDR3 region, the sequences were collapsed and filtered. Differential abundance was tested with a binomial (Fisher-equivalent) model and with a beta-binomial model adding time-dependent variance fitted from healthy donors. Any clone with fewer than 5 combined templates was excluded, and a clone was called differentially abundant if its Benjamini-Hochberg FDR was below 0.01. The form v = (b*log(k)+a)^2 was used to model beta-binomial variance as a function of total template count across the two samples. Not all clones reach the TCRdb copy of this immuneACCESS table, which keeps in-frame sequences only. Checked studies attribute under half of the gap to unresolved V genes and leave the rest unexplained. That table supplies the V and J calls and clone size; D and trimming were determined from the DNA. Across this sample there are 100,000 to 110,000 clones, with around nine tenths seen only once. Roughly 6% of the sample comes from the top ten.

No immune events, such as infections, were documented for the healthy donors during the collection period. To calibrate time-dependent variance in a beta-binomial model of T-cell clone differential abundance, blood repertoires from healthy donors were used as a training cohort. The training cohort comprised approximately 10 healthy donors, 3 female and 7 male. The donors were between roughly 25 and 70 years old, with an average age of approximately 46 years. Obtained from a commercial supplier, whole blood was collected from each healthy donor at three time points set around two weeks apart. For immunosequencing, genomic DNA was extracted from whole blood that had not been sorted. Overall study results and their limits: For all healthy donors, the variance in clone template counts between approximately 2-week samples rose significantly as total template count increased. The beta-binomial model significantly reduced the number of clones called differentially abundant and the false-positive rate across all healthy-donor time intervals. The authors expected that over much longer intervals, such as months to years, biological variance in healthy repertoires might increase even further. The binomial model flagged roughly 1.2 differentially abundant clones between technical replicates but around 15 over approximately 2 weeks and roughly 19 over four weeks.

On this clone itself: Its antigen is currently not known. No much larger clone exists at a distance of one base, and base qualities are not known.

Its CDR3 holds 13 amino acids, cysteine through phenylalanine. The read is trimmed to its CDR3 DNA, 39 bases read in frame from base 1. The junction carries 14 bases between V and J, which are trimmed by 4 bases and 7 bases respectively. CDR1 and CDR2, per the germline V gene, are MNHEY and SVGAGI. Sequencing was done on a sample of blood. The receptor was derived from a person between 18 and 70 years old in good health. The chain employs TRBV6-5 and TRBJ2-7, with no D gene named confidently. The base sequence is TGTGCCAGCAGTTCCCCAGGAGCGCGGGAGCAGTACTTC. This gives the protein CASSSPGAREQYF.